The T cell receptor (beta chain) under discussion was sequenced for a study of control samples from healthy donors and cancer patients. Generated by immunoSEQ multiplex PCR, the TCRdb table keeps only in-frame clones and is missing some. Its table lists about 210,000 clones. Trimming removed 0 bases from V and 4 bases from J, with 10 bases in between. The CDR3 is 15 amino acids. Germline CDR1 SEHNR, CDR2 FQNEAQ (reference sequence). The clonotype comes from a woman under 40 in good health. The sequencing input was blood. This chain joins TRBV7-9 and TRBJ1-3; D is possibly TRBD1 (6 bases). CDR3 sequence reads: CASSLAGGTGNTIYF. The CDR3 region has the DNA TGTGCCAGCAGCTTAGCGGGGGGCACCGGAAACACCATATATTTT.